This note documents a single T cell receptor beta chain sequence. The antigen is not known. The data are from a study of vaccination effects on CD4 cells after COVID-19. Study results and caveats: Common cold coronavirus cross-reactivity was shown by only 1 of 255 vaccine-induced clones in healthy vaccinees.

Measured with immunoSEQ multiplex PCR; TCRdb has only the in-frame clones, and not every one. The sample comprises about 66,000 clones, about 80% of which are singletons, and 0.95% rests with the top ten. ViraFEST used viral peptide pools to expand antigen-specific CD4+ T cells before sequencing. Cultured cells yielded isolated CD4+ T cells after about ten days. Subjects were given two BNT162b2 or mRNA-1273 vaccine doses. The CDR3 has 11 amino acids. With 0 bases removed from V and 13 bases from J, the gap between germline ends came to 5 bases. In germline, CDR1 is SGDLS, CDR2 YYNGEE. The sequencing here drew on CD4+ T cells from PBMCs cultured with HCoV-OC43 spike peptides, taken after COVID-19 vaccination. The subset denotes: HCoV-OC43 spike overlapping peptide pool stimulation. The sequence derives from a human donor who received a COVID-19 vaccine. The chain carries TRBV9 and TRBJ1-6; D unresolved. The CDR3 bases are TGTGCCAGCAGCGTAGGGCGCCCCCTCCACTTT. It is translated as CASSVGRPLHF.